This entry lists 23 T cell receptor beta chains sequenced from one sample in a study of metastatic and nonmetastatic thyroid tumors. No treatment had been given to any patient before thyroid surgery. From the PCR reads, TCRdb re-called clones with MiXCR. The sample yields tens of thousands of clones, roughly 15% seen once. The sequenced sample consisted of tumor tissue. These receptors all stem from a female donor with papillary thyroid cancer or a benign thyroid nodule (not recorded which). Some clones in this sample may be carry-over from other donors' samples.

The V call is TRBV12-3 or TRBV12-4, the J call TRBJ1-2, with 8 bases matching TRBD1. This CDR3 is built from 13 residues. The V and J ends lost 8 bases and 4 bases, in that order; junction bases with no gene match: 6. CDR3 sequence: CASGQGACYGYTF. CDR3 DNA: TGTGCCAGCGGGCAGGGGGCCTGCTATGGCTACACCTTC.

The sample holds many counts of this clone. The chain uses TRBV10-2 and TRBJ2-7; the D call may be TRBD1 or TRBD2 (5 bases each). V lost 6 bases and J 7 bases, leaving 19 bases between the germline ends. This CDR3 comprises 14 residues. The V gene's germline CDR1 is WSHSY and CDR2 SAAADI. CDR3 coding DNA: TGCGCCAGCAGCCCCGGTAGGGGCGCGGGTGAGCAGTACTTC. Its protein product is CASSPGRGAGEQYF.

This clone has a count of ten or more. This chain joins TRBV27 and TRBJ2-1; D is unresolved. Trimming left V 4 bases short and J 1 base short, with 11 bases between. Germline CDR1 reads MNHEY; CDR2 reads SMNVEV (reference sequence). The length of the CDR3 is 15 residues. CDR3 residues: CASSSRRISYNEQFF. The DNA for the CDR3 is TGTGCCAGCAGTTCCCGACGGATTTCCTACAATGAGCAGTTCTTC.

This clone showed up many times. This rearrangement joins TRBV6-1 to TRBJ2-1, with TRBD2 matching over 8 bases. This CDR3 comprises 16 residues. CDR1 and CDR2 from the germline V gene are MNHNS and SASEGT. Trimming at V came to 5 bases and at J to 6 bases, leaving 12 bases not matched to a gene. The CDR3 sequence: CASSIDGTSRANEQFF. CDR3 DNA sequence: TGTGCCAGCAGTATAGACGGGACTAGTAGGGCCAATGAGCAGTTCTTC.

Ten or more counts support this clone. This sequence joins TRBV20-1 and TRBJ2-5; 10 nucleotides match TRBD2. Germline lookup yields CDR1 DFQATT and CDR2 SNEGSKA (reference sequence). CDR3 size: 15 residues. Trimming cost V 3 bases and J 5 bases; bases outside gene matches: 9. CDR3 protein: CSARGSSGGRETQYF. The CDR3 DNA reads TGCAGTGCTAGGGGTTCTAGCGGGGGACGGGAGACCCAGTACTTC.

In this sample, this clone turned up many times. At one end, the junction sequence differs from germline, possibly due to a read error. The V call is TRBV7-9, the J call TRBJ1-1, with a weak D call TRBD1 (5 bases). Germline lookup yields CDR1 SEHNR and CDR2 FQNEAQ (reference sequence). The CDR3 runs 12 residues. DNA of the CDR3: TGTGCCAGCAGCTTAGCGAGCTGGGGGGGACGCTTT. This encodes CASSLASWGGRF. Full variable domain (outside the CDR3, taken from reference TRBV7-9 and TRBJ1-1): DTGVSQNPRHKITKRGQNVTFRCDPISEHNRLYWYRQTLGQGPEFLTYFQNEAQLEKSRLLSDRFSAERPKGSFSTLEIQRTEQGDSAMYLCASSLASWGGRFGQGTRLTVV.

This clone has at least ten counts. V is TRBV20-1 and J is TRBJ2-2; no firm D call. The CDR3 spans 17 residues. Between the trimmed V and J ends, which lost 3 bases and 5 bases, there was a span of 22 bases. Per the germline V gene, CDR1 is DFQATT and CDR2 is SNEGSKA (reference sequence). DNA of the CDR3: TGCAGTGCTAGTAACGGGTCTTCGCTACCCCCAACCGGGGAGCTGTTTTTT. Amino acid sequence: CSASNGSSLPPTGELFF.

This clone was seen at least ten times. The V call is TRBV18, the J call TRBJ1-1; TRBD1 might be the D (6 bases). The CDR3 runs 13 residues. Between the trimmed V and J ends, which lost 4 bases and 5 bases, there was a span of 11 bases. CDR1 KGHSH and CDR2 LQKENI come from the germline V gene. In DNA form, the CDR3 reads TGTGCCAGCTCACAGGGGGGCAGGACTGAAGCTTTCTTT. This codes for CASSQGGRTEAFF.

Judged by abundance, this clone is medium-sized. J is TRBJ1-2 and V is TRBV7-2; unclear D gene. The CDR3 spans 15 residues. Per the germline V gene, CDR1 is SGHTA and CDR2 is FQGNSA. V was shortened by 1 base and J by 7 bases, with 16 bases between the two germline ends. The CDR3 DNA reads as TGTGCCAGCAGCTTAGAGAGTAGGGCTCGGGGTGGCTACACCTTC. Its protein product is CASSLESRARGGYTF.

This clone was picked up many times. The gene calls are TRBV20-1 and TRBJ2-5; a weak D match, TRBD2 (6 bases). The CDR3 loop spans 12 amino acids. V gave up 7 bases and J gave up 3 bases, with 12 bases separating them. CDR1 and CDR2 from the germline V gene are DFQATT and SNEGSKA (reference sequence). The CDR3 protein is CSGRLGKETQYF. CDR3 nucleotides: TGCAGTGGACGACTAGGAAAAGAGACCCAGTACTTC.

This clone has a handful of counts. The rearrangement uses TRBV12-3 or TRBV12-4 and TRBJ2-7; a weak D match, TRBD2 (6 bases). This CDR3 is 12 amino acids long. The V gene lost 5 bases and the J gene lost 4 bases, with 9 bases spanning the gap. The CDR3 sequence is CASSPGRYEQYF. In nucleotides, the CDR3 is TGTGCCAGCAGTCCGGGGAGGTACGAGCAGTACTTC.

This clone was seen ten or more times. DNA of the CDR3: TGTGCCAGCTCACTAATGGGGGCCCCCGACAATGAGCAGTTCTTC. Translating gives CASSLMGAPDNEQFF. The chain uses TRBV18 and TRBJ2-1; maybe TRBD1 (6 bases). The CDR3 contains 15 residues. V dropped 4 bases and J dropped 5 bases, with 15 bases sitting between them. Germline CDR1 is KGHSH and CDR2 is LQKENI. Combining the CDR3 with reference TRBV18 and TRBJ2-1 gives the whole variable domain NAGVMQNPRHLVRRRGQEARLRCSPMKGHSHVYWYRQLPEEGLKFMVYLQKENIIDESGMPKERFSAEFPKEGPSILRIQQVVRGDSAAYFCASSLMGAPDNEQFFGPGTRLTVL.

This clone was counted many times. The rearrangement links TRBV2 to TRBJ2-7; D is ambiguous. Trimming left V 10 bases short and J 1 base short, with 11 bases between. This CDR3 comprises 12 residues. The germline V gene encodes CDR1 SNHLY and CDR2 FYNNEI. DNA for the CDR3: TGTGCCATCACTTCCACATCCTACGAGCAGTACTTC. Translating it yields CAITSTSYEQYF. Full variable domain (rest looked up from reference TRBV2 and TRBJ2-7): EPEVTQTPSHQVTQMGQEVILRCVPISNHLYFYWYRQILGQKVEFLVSFYNNEISEKSEIFDDQFSVERPDGSNFTLKIRSTKLEDSAMYFCAITSTSYEQYFGPGTRLTVT.

This clone was counted ten times or more. J is TRBJ2-7 and V is TRBV12-5; 8 bases fit TRBD1. The germline gives CDR1 LGHNT, CDR2 FRNRAP. V dropped 1 base and J dropped 1; count of bases not matched to a gene: 0. The CDR3 is 14 residues long. The CDR3 protein is CASGLGDRSYEQYF. The DNA of the CDR3 is TGTGCTAGTGGTTTGGGGGACAGGTCCTACGAGCAGTACTTC. Using reference TRBV12-5 and TRBJ2-7 for the parts outside the CDR3, the full variable domain is DARVTQTPRHKVTEMGQEVTMRCQPILGHNTVFWYRQTMMQGLELLAYFRNRAPLDDSGMPKDRFSAEMPDATLATLKIQPSEPRDSAVYFCASGLGDRSYEQYFGPGTRLTVT.

This clone occurred many times. J is TRBJ2-2 and V is TRBV7-3; D may correspond to TRBD1 or TRBD2 (5 bases each). The CDR3 covers 13 residues. V was trimmed by 3 bases and J by 4 bases, leaving 6 bases between them. CDR1 SGHTA and CDR2 FQGTGA come from the germline V gene. For the CDR3, the DNA is TGTGCCAGCAGCTTTGGGACCACCGGGGAGCTGTTTTTT. Amino acids: CASSFGTTGELFF.

This clone was seen repeatedly, ten times or more. The J gene is TRBJ2-2, the V gene TRBV7-9; 8 bases agree with TRBD1. In germline, CDR1 is SEHNR, CDR2 FQNEAQ (reference sequence). The V segment lost 5 bases and the J segment 0 bases; nucleotides outside the gene matches: 11. The CDR3 totals 18 residues. The DNA for the CDR3 is TGTGCCAGCAGCACCTGGACAGGGAAAGCGGCGAACACCGGGGAGCTGTTTTTT. It specifies CASSTWTGKAANTGELFF.

V usage is TRBV6-7 and J usage is TRBJ2-5; tentative D call: TRBD1 (6 bases). TRBV6-7 is flagged as an ORF with uncertain function. V shed 10 bases and J shed 2 bases, with 17 bases lying between them. The CDR3 covers 14 residues. CDR3 sequence (DNA): TGTGCCAACGAAGGGGGAACAGAACAAGAGACCCAGTACTTC. It specifies CANEGGTEQETQYF.

This clone was observed a handful of times. One end of the junction fails to match germline, which may point to a read error. The V call is TRBV6-1, the J call TRBJ1-3; D is perhaps TRBD1 (5 bases). This CDR3 is 13 amino acids long. Germline CDR1 MNHNS, CDR2 SASEGT. CDR3 protein: CASLRDSVNTIYF. The CDR3 DNA is TGTGCCAGCCTAAGGGACTCTGTAAACACCATATATTTT.

The CDR3 sequence is CASSFIGREPYEQYF. CDR3 nucleotides: TGTGCCAGCAGCTTCATCGGGAGGGAGCCCTACGAGCAGTACTTC. The chain is built from TRBV5-4 and TRBJ2-7, with TRBD2 matching 8 bases. Trimming took 2 bases from V and 2 from J; bases not matched to a gene: 6. This CDR3 spans 15 amino acids. The germline CDR1 and CDR2 sequences are SGHNT and YYREEE (reference sequence).

At least ten counts were recorded for this clone. The V call is TRBV6-5, the J call TRBJ2-3; D tentatively reads TRBD1 or TRBD2 (5 bases each). The CDR3 has 13 residues. Trimming removed 2 bases at V and 5 bases at J, with 8 bases between. Germline V gene data show CDR1 as MNHEY and CDR2 as SVGAGI. The CDR3 is CASSYARGDTQYF. The CDR3 DNA is TGTGCCAGCAGTTACGCGAGGGGAGATACGCAGTATTTT.

This clone showed up just once. The chain links TRBV20-1 to TRBJ2-7; D may be TRBD2 (6 bases). The CDR3 runs 15 residues. V shed 1 base and J shed 5 bases, with 18 bases lying between them. CDR1 is DFQATT and CDR2 is SNEGSKA in the germline V gene (reference sequence). The chain's CDR3 is CSARGQRVAGDEQYF. For the CDR3, the DNA is TGCAGTGCTAGAGGACAGCGGGTGGCAGGCGACGAGCAGTACTTC.

The sample holds a few counts of this clone. CDR3 nucleotides: TGTGCCACCAGCAGAGAGGGGGTGAGGGTTCGGAGCACTGAAGCTTTCTTT. It yields the protein CATSREGVRVRSTEAFF. The chain carries TRBV15 and TRBJ1-1; maybe TRBD1 (5 bases). CDR3 size: 17 residues. The germline V gene encodes CDR1 LNHNV and CDR2 YYDKDF (reference sequence). V was cut by 0 bases and J by 4 bases, with 18 bases left in between.

This clone appeared many times. The V and J genes are TRBV30 and TRBJ2-5; TRBD1 might be the D (6 bases). V was clipped by 4 bases and J by 4 bases, with 16 bases between them. From germline, CDR1 is GTSNPN and CDR2 SVGIG (reference sequence). The CDR3 consists of 14 residues. The CDR3 DNA reads TGTGCCTGGACGTGGGGACAAGACGGAGAGACCCAGTACTTC. This encodes CAWTWGQDGETQYF.